These 4 T cell receptor beta chains were all obtained from the same sample, sequenced in a study of blood T cell repertoires in COVID-19. The repertoire was sequenced with immunoSEQ multiplex PCR; TCRdb's copy has only in-frame clones and lacks some. The sample holds hundreds of thousands of clones; over 75% are singletons and the top ten take approximately 5.1%. The sequenced material came from peripheral blood. The receptor set was obtained from a man aged 45 to 65 with active or convalescent COVID-19.

The V and J genes are TRBV6-5 and TRBJ2-3, with TRBD1 as a possible D gene (5 bases). Germline V lookup: CDR1 MNHEY, CDR2 SVGAGI. This CDR3 comprises 15 residues. V lost 5 bases to trimming and J lost 3 bases, with 15 bases between them. This CDR3 reads CASSTPGRTTDTQYF. Here the CDR3 DNA reads TGTGCCAGCAGTACTCCTGGCCGGACAACAGATACGCAGTATTTT.

The gene calls are TRBV28 and TRBJ1-5, with a possible D match to TRBD1 (5 bases). Trimming stripped 4 bases from V and 11 bases from J, with 9 bases between. The CDR3 covers 11 residues. Germline V gene lookup returns CDR1 MDHEN and CDR2 SYDVKM. The CDR3 is CASSWGSSQHF. CDR3 DNA: TGTGCCAGCAGTTGGGGCAGCTCCCAGCATTTT.

The CDR3 sequence: CASSPLLRGLEELFF. The CDR3 nucleotides are TGTGCCAGCAGCCCTCTACTCAGGGGGCTGGAGGAGCTGTTTTTT. This chain joins TRBV7-6 and TRBJ2-2; 8 positions agree with TRBD1. The ends lost 5 bases at V and 10 bases at J; junction bases unmatched: 12. Germline V lookup: CDR1 SGHVS, CDR2 FNYEAQ. The CDR3 length is 15 residues.

The J gene is TRBJ1-6, the V gene TRBV3-1 (or the pseudogene TRBV3-2); 7 positions match TRBD1. This CDR3 spans 15 amino acids. From germline, CDR1 is LGHDT and CDR2 YNNKEL (reference sequence). Losses at the gene ends were 3 bases for V and 4 bases for J; bases not matched to a gene: 3. The CDR3 DNA sequence: TGTGCCAGCAGCCAGACAGGGTCTTATAATTCACCCCTCCACTTT. This encodes CASSQTGSYNSPLHF.